The 24 T cell receptor beta chains reported below all come from one sample, sequenced in a study of cytomegalovirus exposure and HLA in healthy donors. Vbeta (60) and Jbeta (13) primers were used in the PCR. Repertoires were generated with immunoSEQ multiplex PCR, while TCRdb's copy carries only in-frame clones and drops some. The sample includes roughly 180,000 clones, approximately 80% of them seen just once. Specimen: PBMCs. The receptors here all came from a man aged 18 to 30 in good health and CMV-seronegative.

This chain connects TRBV28 to TRBJ2-5; maybe TRBD2 (6 bases). Germline V lookup: CDR1 MDHEN, CDR2 SYDVKM. V gave up 5 bases and J gave up 5 bases, with 9 bases separating them. This CDR3 comprises 12 residues. CDR3 bases: TGTGCCAGCAGTGGTGGAGGGGAGACCCAGTACTTC. This translates into CASSGGGETQYF.

The chain couples TRBV9 to TRBJ2-2, with 8 bases fitting TRBD2. With V trimmed by 0 bases and J by 1 base, 5 bases remained unmatched. The CDR3 runs to 17 residues. Germline loops: CDR1 SGDLS, CDR2 YYNGEE. CDR3 DNA sequence: TGTGCCAGCAGCGTAGGTACAGCGGGAGTGAACACCGGGGAGCTGTTTTTT. Translating it yields CASSVGTAGVNTGELFF.

The V call is TRBV19, the J call TRBJ2-3, with TRBD2 identical over 9 bases. The CDR3 extends over 14 amino acids. Trimming took 2 bases from V and 3 from J; bases not matched to a gene: 0. Germline V gene data show CDR1 as LNHDA and CDR2 as SQIVND (reference sequence). Here the CDR3 reads CASSILAGTDTQYF. The CDR3 DNA is TGTGCCAGTAGTATACTAGCGGGGACAGATACGCAGTATTTT.

The chain is built from TRBV6-1 and TRBJ2-5; 7 positions agree with TRBD1. The J segment lost 2 bases and the V segment lost 11 bases, leaving 14 bases of the junction unmatched. CDR3 length: 15 amino acids. From germline, CDR1 is MNHNS and CDR2 SASEGT. This CDR3 is CAGEYDRAYQETQYF. The CDR3 coding sequence is TGTGCCGGGGAGTATGACAGGGCCTATCAAGAGACCCAGTACTTC.

DNA for the CDR3: TGTGCCAGCAGCCCCGACAGAAAATATGGCTACACCTTC. It codes for CASSPDRKYGYTF. The V and J genes are TRBV27 and TRBJ1-2, with D maybe TRBD1 (5 bases). The CDR3 loop spans 13 amino acids. Germline CDR1 MNHEY, CDR2 SMNVEV (reference sequence). V lost 6 bases, J lost 5 bases, and 13 bases lay in between.

V gene TRBV19 combines with J gene TRBJ1-2, with D possibly TRBD1 on 5 matching bases. This CDR3 comprises 13 residues. Germline V gene sequence: CDR1 LNHDA, CDR2 SQIVND (reference sequence). V lost 5 bases and J 5 bases, leaving 12 bases between the germline ends. CDR3 region: CASSQDTLYGYTF. DNA for the CDR3: TGTGCCAGTAGTCAGGACACCTTATATGGCTACACCTTC.

This clone was counted a single time. The V call is TRBV25-1, the J call TRBJ1-2; D gene unclear. The CDR3 is 12 amino acids. Germline-derived CDR1 and CDR2 are MGHDK and SYGVNS. The ends were cut back, 8 bases at V and 4 bases at J, with 11 bases in the middle. This CDR3 reads CASGLTGYGYTF. Here the CDR3 DNA reads TGTGCCAGCGGACTGACCGGCTATGGCTACACCTTC.

V usage is TRBV5-6 and J usage is TRBJ2-6; 8 bases agree with TRBD1. CDR3 length: 18 amino acids. Germline CDR1 is SGHDT and CDR2 is YYEEEE. The V gene end was trimmed by 3 bases and the J gene end by 0 bases; junction bases not matched to a gene: 8. CDR3 sequence reads: CASSSQGQELSGANVLTF. In nucleotides, the CDR3 is TGTGCCAGCAGCTCCCAGGGACAGGAACTCTCTGGGGCCAACGTCCTGACTTTC.

There are a few counts of this clone. The chain employs TRBV5-4 and TRBJ2-3; 10 positions agree with TRBD2. The CDR3 loop spans 13 amino acids. The J segment lost 10 bases and the V segment lost 3 bases, leaving 5 bases of the junction unmatched. Germline loops: CDR1 SGHNT, CDR2 YYREEE (reference sequence). The CDR3 sequence is CASSSPGTSAQYF. The CDR3 DNA sequence: TGTGCCAGCAGCTCCCCCGGGACTAGCGCGCAGTATTTT.

Notes on this clone: The germline gene is not matched at one end of the junction; a read error may be the cause. The chain couples TRBV7-7 to TRBJ1-4; D not resolved. The germline CDR1 and CDR2 sequences are SSHAT and FNYEAQ (reference sequence). The CDR3 totals 13 residues. The chain's CDR3 is CASSLQNNEKLFF. The CDR3 coding sequence is TGTGCTAGCAGCTTACAGAATAATGAAAAACTGTTTTTT.

The J gene is TRBJ2-7, the V gene TRBV2, with D possibly being TRBD2 (6 bases). Germline lookup yields CDR1 SNHLY and CDR2 FYNNEI. The CDR3 length is 14 residues. The germline V and J ends were trimmed by 7 bases and 0 bases, with 13 bases remaining between them. The CDR3 loop is CASTKGRGSYEQYF. The CDR3 coding sequence is TGTGCCAGCACTAAGGGGCGGGGCTCCTACGAGCAGTACTTC. Based on the CDR3 plus reference TRBV2 and TRBJ2-7, the full variable domain is EPEVTQTPSHQVTQMGQEVILRCVPISNHLYFYWYRQILGQKVEFLVSFYNNEISEKSEIFDDQFSVERPDGSNFTLKIRSTKLEDSAMYFCASTKGRGSYEQYFGPGTRLTVT.

This sequence joins TRBV5-1 and TRBJ2-1; a weak D match, TRBD2 (6 bases). Germline CDR1 reads SGHRS; CDR2 reads YFSETQ. V was trimmed by 4 bases and J by 4 bases, leaving 12 bases between them. This CDR3 comprises 14 residues. The CDR3 protein is CASSRAAGYNEQFF. The CDR3 nucleotides are TGCGCCAGCAGCAGGGCGGCGGGATACAATGAGCAGTTCTTC.

This clone was detected only once. The chain links TRBV18 to TRBJ2-6, with no clear D. V gave up 1 base and J gave up 0 bases, with 4 bases separating them. In germline, CDR1 is KGHSH, CDR2 LQKENI. The CDR3 is made up of 15 amino acids. CDR3 sequence (DNA): TGTGCCAGCTCACCACGCGGCTCTGGGGCCAACGTCCTGACTTTC. This encodes CASSPRGSGANVLTF.

The chain carries TRBV18 and TRBJ1-2; 10 nucleotides align to TRBD1. The V gene's germline CDR1 is KGHSH and CDR2 LQKENI. CDR3 length: 16 amino acids. J gave up 4 bases and V 5 bases, and 10 bases lay outside the gene matches. CDR3 loop: CASSELGQGPIYGYTF. The DNA for the CDR3 is TGTGCCAGCTCAGAACTGGGACAGGGGCCCATCTATGGCTACACCTTC.

The J gene is TRBJ2-3, the V gene TRBV5-1; 15 bases align to TRBD2. The CDR3 has 17 residues. V trimming: 4 bases; J trimming: 10 bases; junction bases outside the gene matches: 13. Germline V gene sequence: CDR1 SGHRS, CDR2 YFSETQ. Written as DNA, the CDR3 is TGCGCCAGCAGCCCTGGACTAGCGGGGGGGCCCGGCGGGCCGCAGTATTTT. This translates into CASSPGLAGGPGGPQYF.

The CDR3: CASSLTVSSGGSYNEQFF. The CDR3 coding sequence is TGTGCCAGCAGCTTAACTGTATCTAGCGGGGGTTCCTACAATGAGCAGTTCTTC. V and J are TRBV7-3 and TRBJ2-1, with 10 bases matching TRBD2. V gave up 0 bases and J gave up 1 base; unmatched junction bases: 6. The germline gives CDR1 SGHTA, CDR2 FQGTGA. This CDR3 has 18 amino acids.

The V gene is TRBV5-1, the J gene TRBJ2-5; 11 bases align to TRBD2. The CDR3 length is 15 residues. V lost 2 bases, J lost 4 bases, and 4 bases stayed unmatched. From germline, CDR1 is SGHRS and CDR2 YFSETQ. CDR3 protein: CASSFSGRAVETQYF. The DNA of the CDR3 is TGCGCCAGCAGCTTTAGCGGGAGGGCGGTAGAGACCCAGTACTTC.

The CDR3 reads CASSPTGNLANYGYTF. In nucleotides, the CDR3 is TGTGCCAGCAGCCCCACCGGGAACCTAGCTAACTATGGCTACACCTTC. The chain employs TRBV4-2 and TRBJ1-2; D not resolved. CDR1 is LGHNA and CDR2 is YNFKEQ in the germline V gene. CDR3 length equals 16 residues. Deletions cut 4 bases from V and 0 bases from J, with 15 bases between.

CDR3 nucleotides: TGTGCCAGCAGCGATAGACTAGGGTTGGATACGCAGTATTTT. It is translated as CASSDRLGLDTQYF. The chain joins TRBV25-1 to TRBJ2-3; TRBD2 might be the D (6 bases). Trimming took off 6 bases at V and 6 bases at J, with 16 bases between the two ends. CDR3 length: 14 amino acids. Germline loops: CDR1 MGHDK, CDR2 SYGVNS.

J is TRBJ1-1 and V is TRBV9; 7 bases match TRBD1. The V segment lost 2 bases and the J segment 3 bases; nucleotides outside the gene matches: 1. The length of the CDR3 is 13 residues. CDR1 and CDR2 from the germline V gene are SGDLS and YYNGEE. CDR3 in DNA: TGTGCCAGCAGCGTCGACAGGGACACTGAAGCTTTCTTT. Protein sequence: CASSVDRDTEAFF. Using reference TRBV9 and TRBJ1-1 for the parts outside the CDR3, the full variable domain is DSGVTQTPKHLITATGQRVTLRCSPRSGDLSVYWYQQSLDQGLQFLIQYYNGEERAKGNILERFSAQQFPDLHSELNLSSLELGDSALYFCASSVDRDTEAFFGQGTRLTVV.

The J gene is TRBJ1-2, the V gene TRBV6-5; 10 bases map to TRBD1. The junction had 5 bases not matched to a gene; V was cut back by 5 bases and J by 5 bases. Germline lookup yields CDR1 MNHEY and CDR2 SVGAGI. This CDR3 spans 14 amino acids. CDR3 DNA sequence: TGTGCCAGCAGTACCCGGACAGGGGGGTATGGCTACACCTTC. Its translation is CASSTRTGGYGYTF.

The chain recombines TRBV5-1 with TRBJ2-2; D may be TRBD2 (6 bases). V lost 1 base and J 2 bases, leaving 12 bases between the germline ends. The V gene's germline CDR1 is SGHRS and CDR2 YFSETQ. The CDR3 is 16 amino acids. The CDR3 DNA follows: TGCGCCAGCAGCTTGACCGGGACTCCAAACACCGGGGAGCTGTTTTTT. Translating gives CASSLTGTPNTGELFF.

In the case of this clone: The sample holds other DNA sequences that translate to the same CDR3. The J gene is TRBJ2-3, the V gene TRBV4-2; D is undetermined. In germline, CDR1 is LGHNA, CDR2 YNFKEQ. Between the trimmed V and J ends, which lost 0 bases and 2 bases, there was a span of 6 bases. This CDR3 is 14 amino acids long. The CDR3 loop reads CASSQESVTDTQYF. The CDR3 DNA reads TGTGCCAGCAGCCAAGAATCGGTCACAGATACGCAGTATTTT.

The V and J genes are TRBV10-1 and TRBJ2-1, with 14 positions matching TRBD2. The CDR3 is 20 residues long. CDR1 WNHNN and CDR2 SYGVQD come from the germline V gene (reference sequence). J gave up 0 bases and V 4 bases, and 11 bases lay outside the gene matches. CDR3: CASSGTRVGTSGSSYNEQFF. DNA for the CDR3: TGCGCCAGCAGTGGGACCCGGGTTGGGACTAGCGGGAGCTCCTACAATGAGCAGTTCTTC.